The rows below give T cell receptor beta chains drawn from one sample of a study of cytomegalovirus exposure and HLA in healthy donors. Sequencing was performed with immunoSEQ multiplex PCR; in TCRdb, only in-frame clones are kept and a portion is missing. The sample has over 100,000 clones; the top ten hold approximately 1.7%. Sequencing was performed on PBMCs. The receptors derive from a young man in good health and CMV-seronegative. CDR3s include the opening cysteine and the closing phenylalanine or tryptophan. A D gene is named only where the DNA matches it firmly.

CDR3: CASSFARTGGLGNQPQHF
DNA: TGTGCCAGCAGTTTCGCCCGGACAGGGGGCCTTGGCAATCAGCCCCAGCATTTT
D: TRBD1
J: TRBJ1-5
V: TRBV27

CDR3: CASSVPASTEAFF
DNA: TGTGCCAGCAGTGTTCCCGCTAGCACTGAAGCTTTCTTT
D: -
J: TRBJ1-1
V: TRBV28

CDR3: CASSLRDRSYEQYF
DNA: TGTGCCAGCAGTTTACGCGACAGAAGCTACGAGCAGTACTTC
D: -
J: TRBJ2-7
V: TRBV27

CDR3: CASRTVSNQPQHF
DNA: TGTGCCAGCAGAACAGTCTCCAATCAGCCCCAGCATTTT
D: -
J: TRBJ1-5
V: TRBV28

CDR3: CASSERGLAGVGANVLTF
DNA: TGTGCCAGCAGTGAACGCGGGCTAGCGGGAGTTGGGGCCAACGTCCTGACTTTC
D: TRBD2
J: TRBJ2-6
V: TRBV2

CDR3: CASSVDGRTQDGQFF
DNA: TGTGCCAGCAGCGTAGACGGTAGGACTCAGGACGGGCAGTTCTTC
D: -
J: TRBJ2-1
V: TRBV9

CDR3: CASRGGQGNSPLHF
DNA: TGTGCCAGCAGGGGGGGACAGGGCAATTCACCCCTCCACTTT
D: TRBD1
J: TRBJ1-6
V: TRBV2

CDR3: CASSGFTSGVNEQFF
DNA: TGTGCCAGCAGCGGATTTACTAGCGGGGTCAATGAGCAGTTCTTC
D: TRBD2
J: TRBJ2-1
V: TRBV7-3

CDR3: CASSVAGIRQGRGSYEQYF
DNA: TGTGCCAGCAGCGTCGCAGGGATACGACAGGGCCGGGGCTCCTACGAGCAGTACTTC
D: TRBD1
J: TRBJ2-7
V: TRBV14

CDR3: CASSTGTRNTEAFF
DNA: TGTGCCAGCAGTACCGGGACAAGGAACACTGAAGCTTTCTTT
D: -
J: TRBJ1-1
V: TRBV6-4

CDR3: CASSQASDRVSYIQYF
DNA: TGCGCCAGCAGCCAGGCCAGCGACAGGGTGTCTTACATTCAGTACTTC
D: TRBD1
J: TRBJ2-4
V: TRBV4-1

CDR3: CASKELSYNSPLHF
DNA: TGTGCCAGCAAAGAGCTCTCCTATAATTCACCCCTCCACTTT
D: -
J: TRBJ1-6
V: TRBV2

CDR3: CASSRGGSTEAFF
DNA: TGTGCCAGCAGTCGGGGCGGGAGCACTGAAGCTTTCTTT
D: -
J: TRBJ1-1
V: TRBV28

CDR3: CASRIHSRKETQYF
DNA: TGTGCCAGTAGGATACACAGCCGGAAAGAGACCCAGTACTTC
D: -
J: TRBJ2-5
V: TRBV19

CDR3: CASSATDPHQGYTF
DNA: TGCGCCAGCAGCGCCACAGACCCCCACCAGGGCTACACCTTC
D: -
J: TRBJ1-2
V: TRBV5-1

CDR3: CASSWDRAKEQFF
DNA: TGCGCCAGCAGCTGGGACAGGGCCAAGGAGCAGTTCTTC
D: TRBD1
J: TRBJ2-1
V: TRBV5-1

CDR3: CASSPPRVNEQYF
DNA: TGTGCCAGCAGCCCGCCGCGGGTCAACGAGCAGTACTTC
D: -
J: TRBJ2-7
V: TRBV27

CDR3: CASSQDQGTGSYEQYF
DNA: TGCGCCAGCAGCCAAGATCAGGGGACAGGCTCCTACGAGCAGTACTTC
D: TRBD1
J: TRBJ2-7
V: TRBV4-3

CDR3: CASSVRRVGAHQYF
DNA: TGTGCCAGCAGCGTACGGAGGGTAGGGGCCCATCAGTACTTC
D: -
J: TRBJ2-7
V: TRBV28

CDR3: CASSALIQGSIVHSYEQYF
DNA: TGTGCCAGCAGCGCCCTCATCCAGGGGTCTATCGTTCACTCCTACGAGCAGTACTTC
D: -
J: TRBJ2-7
V: TRBV5-4

CDR3: CASCAGTGVEAFF
DNA: TGTGCCAGCTGCGCCGGGACAGGAGTTGAAGCTTTCTTT
D: TRBD1
J: TRBJ1-1
V: TRBV7-2

CDR3: CASMGRDRGFNEQYF
DNA: TGTGCCAGTATGGGACGGGACAGGGGATTCAACGAGCAGTACTTC
D: TRBD1
J: TRBJ2-7
V: TRBV19

CDR3: CSVAVGAEGEQFF
DNA: TGCAGCGTTGCGGTGGGAGCGGAGGGTGAGCAGTTCTTC
D: -
J: TRBJ2-1
V: TRBV29-1

CDR3: CASSLKGGALVETQYF
DNA: TGTGCCAGCAGCTTAAAAGGGGGCGCGTTGGTAGAGACCCAGTACTTC
D: TRBD1
J: TRBJ2-5
V: TRBV7-9

CDR3: CASSPIAGVRDTQYF
DNA: TGCGCCAGCAGCCCAATAGCGGGAGTTCGAGATACGCAGTATTTT
D: TRBD2
J: TRBJ2-3
V: TRBV4-1

CDR3: CASSSRQGDAGAFF
DNA: TGTGCCAGCAGCTCAAGACAGGGGGACGCTGGAGCTTTCTTT
D: TRBD1
J: TRBJ1-1
V: TRBV7-9

CDR3: CASSQGSGGTNEQFF
DNA: TGCGCCAGCAGCCAAGGGTCGGGGGGGACGAATGAGCAGTTCTTC
D: TRBD2
J: TRBJ2-1
V: TRBV4-3

CDR3: CASTSGTPPYEQYF
DNA: TGCGCCAGCACCTCCGGGACTCCCCCCTACGAGCAGTACTTC
D: -
J: TRBJ2-7
V: TRBV5-1

CDR3: CASSLGGAGELFF
DNA: TGTGCCAGCAGTTTAGGGGGGGCCGGGGAGCTGTTTTTT
D: TRBD2
J: TRBJ2-2
V: TRBV27

CDR3: CASSDRGRTEAFF
DNA: TGTGCCAGCAGCGACAGGGGACGGACTGAAGCTTTCTTT
D: TRBD1
J: TRBJ1-1
V: TRBV28

CDR3: CASSIAGRSDEQYF
DNA: TGTGCCAGTAGTATAGCGGGGAGGAGCGACGAGCAGTACTTC
D: -
J: TRBJ2-7
V: TRBV19

CDR3: CASSQDPTGSSYNSPLHF
DNA: TGCGCCAGCAGCCAAGACCCGACAGGAAGCTCCTATAATTCACCCCTCCACTTT
D: -
J: TRBJ1-6
V: TRBV4-3

CDR3: CASSYSRSYNSPLHF
DNA: TGTGCCAGCAGTTACTCGAGGTCCTATAATTCACCCCTCCACTTT
D: -
J: TRBJ1-6
V: TRBV6-5

CDR3: CASSLAPGGTEAFF
DNA: TGCGCCAGCAGCTTGGCCCCGGGGGGCACTGAAGCTTTCTTT
D: -
J: TRBJ1-1
V: TRBV5-1

CDR3: CASSIGQGLYEQYF
DNA: TGTGCCAGTAGTATAGGGCAGGGGCTATACGAGCAGTACTTC
D: -
J: TRBJ2-7
V: TRBV19

CDR3: CASSRIQGGDGYTF
DNA: TGTGCCAGCAGCCGTATACAGGGTGGTGATGGCTACACCTTC
D: -
J: TRBJ1-2
V: TRBV7-9

CDR3: CASSPLSGRAPNEQFF
DNA: TGCGCCAGCAGTCCCCTAAGCGGGAGGGCCCCCAATGAGCAGTTCTTC
D: TRBD2
J: TRBJ2-1
V: TRBV5-1

CDR3: CASSQANPGQGDRTEAFF
DNA: TGTGCCAGCAGCCAAGCTAACCCGGGACAGGGGGACCGGACTGAAGCTTTCTTT
D: TRBD1
J: TRBJ1-1
V: TRBV16

CDR3: CASSLASRDEQYF
DNA: TGTGCCAGCAGCTTAGCGTCGAGGGACGAGCAGTACTTC
D: -
J: TRBJ2-7
V: TRBV7-9

CDR3: CASSQGGGTGADTQYF
DNA: TGTGCCAGCAGCCAAGGGGGAGGTACAGGTGCAGATACGCAGTATTTT
D: -
J: TRBJ2-3
V: TRBV4-2

CDR3: CASSLVGLAGNEQYF
DNA: TGTGCCAGCAGCTTGGTAGGACTAGCGGGAAACGAGCAGTACTTC
D: TRBD2
J: TRBJ2-7
V: TRBV5-4

CDR3: CASRLHRTSGRASGELFF
DNA: TGTGCAAGTCGCTTGCACCGGACTAGCGGGAGGGCCTCCGGGGAGCTGTTTTTT
D: -
J: TRBJ2-2
V: TRBV12-2

CDR3: CASSADRTSTEQYF
DNA: TGTGCCAGCAGCGCGGACCGGACATCAACCGAGCAGTACTTC
D: -
J: TRBJ2-7
V: TRBV7-2

CDR3: CSVRTGVNQPQHF
DNA: TGCAGCGTGAGGACAGGGGTCAATCAGCCCCAGCATTTT
D: TRBD1
J: TRBJ1-5
V: TRBV29-1

CDR3: CASSSYVGAGSGANVLTF
DNA: TGTGCCAGCAGCTCCTACGTTGGAGCGGGCTCTGGGGCCAACGTCCTGACTTTC
D: -
J: TRBJ2-6
V: TRBV11-2

CDR3: CASSLRAPGQGFRSPLHF
DNA: TGCGCCAGCAGCTTAAGAGCCCCGGGACAGGGTTTTCGTTCACCCCTCCACTTT
D: TRBD1
J: TRBJ1-6
V: TRBV5-1

CDR3: CASSLLAPLNEKLFF
DNA: TGTGCCAGCAGCCTCCTGGCACCTCTTAATGAAAAACTGTTTTTT
D: -
J: TRBJ1-4
V: TRBV5-6

CDR3: CASSDRDRGLEQYF
DNA: TGCGCCAGCAGCGACCGGGACAGGGGGCTTGAGCAGTACTTC
D: TRBD1
J: TRBJ2-7
V: TRBV4-1

CDR3: CASRQNWDRVYEQYF
DNA: TGTGCCAGCAGACAGAACTGGGACAGGGTCTACGAGCAGTACTTC
D: TRBD1
J: TRBJ2-7
V: TRBV2

CDR3: CASSVNGGVAEAFF
DNA: TGTGCCAGCAGTGTGAACGGAGGGGTGGCTGAAGCTTTCTTT
D: -
J: TRBJ1-1
V: TRBV6-4

CDR3: CATSTDSPDTQYF
DNA: TGTGCCACCAGCACGGACAGTCCGGATACGCAGTATTTT
D: -
J: TRBJ2-3
V: TRBV15

CDR3: CASSLAGLAGGTYEQYF
DNA: TGCGCCAGCAGCTTGGCAGGACTAGCGGGAGGGACCTACGAGCAGTACTTC
D: TRBD2
J: TRBJ2-7
V: TRBV5-1

CDR3: CASSGSGSLGDTQYF
DNA: TGTGCCAGCAGCGGTAGCGGGAGTCTCGGAGATACGCAGTATTTT
D: TRBD2
J: TRBJ2-3
V: TRBV13

CDR3: CASSPTLSANEKLFF
DNA: TGTGCCAGCAGCCCCACGTTGTCAGCTAATGAAAAACTGTTTTTT
D: -
J: TRBJ1-4
V: TRBV11-3

CDR3: CASCKTGTGTDTQYF
DNA: TGTGCCAGTTGTAAAACCGGGACAGGGACAGATACGCAGTATTTT
D: TRBD1
J: TRBJ2-3
V: TRBV6-5

CDR3: CASSGGPGQGLREQYF
DNA: TGCGCCAGCAGCGGAGGACCGGGACAGGGGCTTCGAGAGCAGTACTTC
D: TRBD1
J: TRBJ2-5
V: TRBV5-1

CDR3: CASSFRGSGANVLTF
DNA: TGTGCCAGCAGCTTCAGGGGGTCTGGGGCCAACGTCCTGACTTTC
D: TRBD1
J: TRBJ2-6
V: TRBV11-2